Included here is one TCR beta chain sequence, with context. It lacks a known antigen. Base-call qualities are not available, and no considerably larger clone is one nucleotide away. Donors were healthy HIV-negative adults with no recently reported acute infections or vaccinations. All donors were Caucasian adults living in Nashville, Tennessee, USA. CD4+ T cells were enriched by magnetic negative selection, after which naive cells were positively selected on CD45RA and the negative fraction was taken as the memory subset. After blood collection by leukapheresis, PBMCs were isolated using Ficoll-Histopaque density gradient centrifugation and then cryopreserved in the vapor phase of liquid nitrogen. Analytical flow cytometry was used to check the purity and quantity of every magnetically sorted T cell population. Each sorted fraction had its genomic DNA isolated and then quantified by UV absorbance on a Nanodrop 2000c.

Taken from cysteine to phenylalanine, the CDR3 has 15 residues. The sequence is cut down to CDR3 DNA, 45 bases in frame from base 1. Here V drops 2 bases and J drops 2 bases, and the junction holds 5 bases not matched to any gene. CDR1 SGHRS and CDR2 YFSETQ were looked up in the germline V gene. This sample is part of a study of shared clonotypes between healthy human individuals (dated by TCRdb to the early 2020s). Study-wide context: A couple of women and a few men aged 18 to 49 years were included in the cohort. Per donor, three plates each were used for CD4 naive and CD4 memory, two for CD8 naive, and one for CD8 memory. Blood TCR repertoires of about five healthy adults were deeply sequenced to estimate repertoire size and the extent of clonotype sharing between individuals. To increase sequencing depth and limit assay-specific biases, TCR repertoire library preparation and sequencing were carried out by different laboratories using diverse techniques. Per donor, leukapheresis produced somewhere between about 0.94 and 10 billion PBMCs.

Using the deep immunoSEQ assay, multiplex PCR amplified TCR CDR3 regions from genomic DNA. For each cell subset, the extracted genomic DNA was distributed evenly across all wells of several immunoSEQ 96-well plates, and each plate served as one replicate. Each replicate PCR for sorted subsets received roughly 200 ng genomic DNA, equal to roughly 33,000 T cell genomes. The purified libraries were quantified using a Qubit 3.0 fluorometer, sized with a Bioanalyzer 2100, and then quantified again using the KAPA Library Quantification kit. Every immunoSEQ 96-well plate was sequenced on a separate single-read 150-cycle Illumina NextSeq 550 flow cell. As for the original processing: The immunoSEQ output contained only junctional sequences without quality scores, so filtering could not match that applied to full-length reads. To assign V/J genes and CDR3, sequences were annotated using PyIR, a Python wrapper for IgBLAST v1.9, with IMGT germline references. Reads were filtered out if the reads had weak V/J assignments (E-value above 1e-6), no CDR3, stop codons, out-of-frame junctions, or ambiguous translated residues. V3J clonotypes were defined as sequences sharing an identical inferred V gene, J gene, and CDR3 amino acid sequence. To compute the percentage overlap between repertoires, the number of shared unique clonotypes was divided by the size of the smaller repertoire. RTK rarefaction, the Chao1 estimator, and Recon v2.1 estimates of unobserved clonotypes were used to assess repertoire richness. Generation probabilities for all TCRbeta clonotypes obtained by the gDNA method from a handful of donors were computed using OLGA. In TCRdb, the immuneACCESS table is reduced to in-frame sequences with V and J assigned. These tables do not hold every clone; where another copy was compared, an unresolved V gene accounts for under half, and the others remain unexplained. For V, J and clone size, that table is used; D and trimming come from the DNA. The sample table contains 2 million to 2.5 million clones; only one count was recorded for around 95% of them. The leading ten clones occupy around 0.13% of the sample.

The study at large found these results: Sampling was restricted to blood, and TCR repertoires in tissue are likely to differ from TCR repertoires in blood. Higher generation probabilities were observed for clonotypes shared by all four sorted-subset donors than for non-shared clonotypes. The small number of donors limited the genetic and exposure-history diversity represented. Pairwise subsampling led to the expectation that sequencing depth would affect the degree of clonotype sharing among donors. Incomplete sequencing was indicated by rarefaction of sorted-subset datasets, despite the large sequencing depth. Naive subsets generally had larger estimated clonotype richness than memory subsets. Sharing across a few donors was observed for around 4.8% of naive CD4, over 3% of naive CD8, about 2.3% of memory CD4, and less than 0.45% of memory CD8 clonotypes.

Specimen: naive CD4+ T cells sorted from blood. In light of the paper, this sample's cell subset or site label describes: CD45RA+ positively selected. This clonotype was obtained from a man younger than 35 in good health. Recombination joined TRBV5-1 with TRBJ2-5, with 8 middle bases fitting TRBD1. The DNA sequence is TGCGCCAGCAGCTTCGCCGGGACAGGTCAAGAGACCCAGTACTTC. It translates as CASSFAGTGQETQYF. Where the CDR3 stops, the reference TRBV5-1 and TRBJ2-5 genes take over; the full variable domain is KAGVTQTPRYLIKTRGQQVTLSCSPISGHRSVSWYQQTPGQGLQFLFEYFSETQRNKGNFPGRFSGRQFSNSRSEMNVSTLELGDSALYLCASSFAGTGQETQYFGPGTRLLVL.